This paragraph reports one TCR beta chain. The antigen it recognizes is unknown. No base quality information exists; no much larger clone differs at one position. The meaning of the sample's time point label: tumor resected at nephrectomy. The sample's treatment or condition label is to be understood as: 15 Gy SBRT to primary tumor, nephrectomy 4 weeks later. Samples came from a clinical trial, in which primary renal cell carcinomas received 15 Gy stereotactic body radiation therapy followed by nephrectomy 4 weeks later. Every patient had renal cell carcinoma of clear cell pathology. Tumors were mechanically dissociated, digested with collagenase/hyaluronidase at 37 °C, processed in gentleMACS C tubes, and stored in liquid nitrogen. Genomic DNA for TCR sequencing was prepared using the QIAamp DNA Blood Mini Kit (Qiagen). Only samples passing all quality control checks were included in the analyses.

TCR beta libraries were generated from genomic DNA with the immunoSEQ kit, following the manufacturer's recommendations. Library preparation used a first multiplex PCR with proprietary primers, then a second PCR adding unique barcodes, with bead cleanups after each round. A kit-provided positive control reaction and a negative control reaction were included in every sample batch. The final libraries underwent checking on an Agilent 4200 TapeStation D1000 ScreenTape, volumetric pooling, and quantification by qPCR. Sequencing was performed on an Illumina NextSeq500 with a MidOutput 150-cycle cartridge, and 156 Read1 and 15 Index1 cycles were run with kit custom primers. The pooled library was loaded at roughly 1 pM, with an approximately 21% PhiX control spiked in. The original methods were these. The vendor-processed data were analyzed in R, and a clonotype was defined as all T cells that share the same CDR3 nucleotide sequence. In the clone abundance analyses, frequencies were normalized to the 10,000 most abundant clones in each sample. Public T cell clones, which averaged fewer than five per sample, were removed prior to analysis. The dominant motif analysis was done with ImmunoMap using the PAM10 matrix, a gap penalty of 30, and a homology threshold of 0.3, and motifs with a cumulative frequency of at least 0.01 were considered dominant. Tumor-enriched clonotypes and baseline blood-enriched clonotypes were defined as those with an abundance difference of at least 32-fold between compartments. Tumor-blood repertoire similarity was measured with the Baroni-Urbani and Buser coefficient, and group comparisons used two-tailed Wilcoxon tests in R. TCRdb provides this immuneACCESS table in a form limited to in-frame rearrangements. Some clones are lacking; in checked studies, under half of them reflect an unresolved V gene, and why the rest are absent is not known. That table furnishes V, J and clone size, whereas the DNA furnished D and trimming. For this sample there are 15,000 to 20,000 clones; less than 65% appear just once. The ten largest clones take up 12% of the sample.

Measured from the cysteine to the phenylalanine, the CDR3 is 14 residues long. Only CDR3 DNA is held: 42 bases, read in frame from base 1. V lost 5 bases and J lost 6 bases, and the count of bases not matched to a germline gene is 9. As encoded in the germline V gene (reference sequence), CDR1 is SEHNR while CDR2 is FQNEAQ. The record originates from a study of radiation and T cells in renal cell carcinoma (TCRdb year 2020). Regarding the complete study: In total, approximately 54 samples, comprising 26 tumors and some 27 peripheral blood samples, were subjected to TCR beta sequencing. A total of 4 million to 5 million unique CDR3 nucleotide sequences, encoding 2.5 million to 3 million unique CDR3 amino acid sequences, were found across all 50 or so samples. The full study reports these points: In blood, the top tumor clonotypes increased from baseline to 2 weeks after radiation and then shrank by 4 weeks, which suggests a temporary expansion of tumor-resident clones. Irradiated tumors contained more dominant CDR3 motifs, and these motifs occupied a larger share of the repertoire than in control tumors. TCR clonality was higher in irradiated tumors than in controls, as the top 100 clonotypes made up an average of approximately 54% of the repertoire in irradiated tumors compared with around 43% in nephrectomy-only tumors. Because only small tumor regions of approximately 0.91 g were available, the study did not capture intratumoral heterogeneity. The single-armed trial design could not address effects of radiation dose or scheduling on the TCR repertoire. Because no pretreatment tumor biopsies were available, whether clonotypes were present in the tumor at baseline could not be determined.

Material: tumor tissue, obtained from a patient whose treatment included radiotherapy and nephrectomy. This clonotype originated in a man between 45 and 60 years old with renal cell carcinoma. The chain links TRBV7-9 with TRBJ2-7, with 8 central nucleotides matching TRBD2. The bases read TGTGCCAGCAGCCAGACAGGACTAGCTGCCGAGCAGTACTTC. Translated, this gives CASSQTGLAAEQYF.